These T cell receptor beta chains were read from a single sample in a study of T cell responses to AZD1222 COVID-19 vaccine. Assay used: immunoSEQ multiplex PCR; TCRdb lists only in-frame clones, some missing. Here the sample spans approximately 93,000 clones, roughly nine tenths being singletons. Sequences were derived from peripheral blood, sampled 28 days after the second AZD1222 dose. The source of these receptors is an adult who received the AZD1222 COVID-19 vaccine. CDR3s include the opening cysteine and the closing phenylalanine or tryptophan. The D gene is left open where the match is weak. Clone size is given for some rows only: seen once, a few or many times, or a class if the clone is expanded.

TGTGCCAGCAGTTGGGACAGGGAAATGGCAACTAATGAAAAACTGTTTTTT,CASSWDREMATNEKLFF,TRBJ1-4,.,TRBD1,TRBV6-2/TRBV6-3
TGTGCCAGTAGTATAATATTTACGGGTCATCACACTGAAGCTTTCTTT,CASSIIFTGHHTEAFF,TRBJ1-1,once,.,TRBV19
TGTGCCAGTAGTCGACTAGCAGAAGAGACCCAGTACTTC,CASSRLAEETQYF,TRBJ2-5,.,TRBD2,TRBV19
TGTGCCAGCAGTCGACCTGGAGGCACTGAAGCTTTCTTT,CASSRPGGTEAFF,TRBJ1-1,.,.,TRBV6-5
TGTGCCAGCAGTTCACAGGGGAAAGCTGGAAACACCATATATTTT,CASSSQGKAGNTIYF,TRBJ1-3,.,TRBD1,TRBV27
TGTGCCATCAGAAAAGGCAGGGACACCGGGGAGCTGTTTTTT,CAIRKGRDTGELFF,TRBJ2-2,.,.,TRBV10-3
TGTGCCTGGGCGGGACAGGGGGCGCATTCCTACTTCTACACCTTC,CAWAGQGAHSYFYTF,TRBJ1-2,.,TRBD1,TRBV30
TGTGCCAGCAGCGAGCCTTATGACAGGGCCAATGATGGCTACACCTTC,CASSEPYDRANDGYTF,TRBJ1-2,.,TRBD1,TRBV2
TGTGCCAGCAGGACCCCGGAATGGCTAGCGGGGTCCAATGAGCAGTTCTTC,CASRTPEWLAGSNEQFF,TRBJ2-1,.,TRBD2,TRBV2
TGTGCCATCAGTGACCCCAGGGGGCACGCAGATACGCAGTATTTT,CAISDPRGHADTQYF,TRBJ2-3,.,TRBD1,TRBV10-3
TGTGCCAGCAGCGTAGGGAACAGCGGTCGGTCACCCCTCCACTTT,CASSVGNSGRSPLHF,TRBJ1-6,.,.,TRBV9
TGTGCCATCAGTAAAGATAGCAATCAGCCCCAGCATTTT,CAISKDSNQPQHF,TRBJ1-5,.,.,TRBV10-3
TGTGCCAGCAGCTTATCGGGAAGCTCTGGAAACACCATATATTTT,CASSLSGSSGNTIYF,TRBJ1-3,.,.,TRBV7-2
TGTGCCAGCAGTGAAGCGAACAATCAGCCCCAGCATTTT,CASSEANNQPQHF,TRBJ1-5,.,.,TRBV25-1
TGTGCCAGCAGTTTATTGGGCGGGGGCAGGGGCGGTAACACTGAAGCTTTCTTT,CASSLLGGGRGGNTEAFF,TRBJ1-1,.,.,TRBV28
TGTGCCAGTGGTATAGGAACAGGAGATACGCAGTATTTT,CASGIGTGDTQYF,TRBJ2-3,.,.,TRBV19
TGTGCCAGCAGTGAATCGGGGGGCGCGGGCACTGAAGCTTTCTTT,CASSESGGAGTEAFF,TRBJ1-1,.,.,TRBV25-1
TGTGCCAGCACCCCATGGGGGGGGACTAATTTTGAAGCTTTCTTT,CASTPWGGTNFEAFF,TRBJ1-1,.,.,TRBV6-5
TGTGCCACCAGTGATCGACTCAGGGGGCCAGGGGAGCTGTTTTTT,CATSDRLRGPGELFF,TRBJ2-2,.,TRBD1,TRBV24-1
TGTGCCAGCAGTTTTCGGGGGGAGGTGTACGAGCAGTACTTC,CASSFRGEVYEQYF,TRBJ2-7,.,TRBD2,TRBV28
TGTGCCAGCCGGCAAGCCTCTGGAAACACCATATATTTT,CASRQASGNTIYF,TRBJ1-3,.,.,TRBV6-5
TGTGCCACCGCCCCAGGAGTAGGAGATACTGAAGCTTTCTTT,CATAPGVGDTEAFF,TRBJ1-1,.,.,TRBV7-3
TGTGCCAGCAGTTACGGACAGGGTAGCTTGGAGACCCAGTACTTC,CASSYGQGSLETQYF,TRBJ2-5,.,TRBD1,TRBV6-5
TGCGCCAGCAGCATAGAGACAGGGACCGACGAGCAGTACTTC,CASSIETGTDEQYF,TRBJ2-7,.,TRBD1,TRBV5-1
TGTGCCAGCAGTGGACCCACCAATCAGCCCCAGCATTTT,CASSGPTNQPQHF,TRBJ1-5,.,.,TRBV25-1
TGCGCCAGCAGCTTACCTAGCGGGAATGAGCAGTTCTTC,CASSLPSGNEQFF,TRBJ2-1,.,TRBD2,TRBV5-1
TGTGCCATCAGTGAGTCCACAGGGAGGATCAATCAGCCCCAGCATTTT,CAISESTGRINQPQHF,TRBJ1-5,.,.,TRBV10-3
TGTGCCAGCAGGTCCCGAGGACGAGGGGGAACTGAAGCTTTCTTT,CASRSRGRGGTEAFF,TRBJ1-1,.,.,TRBV6-5
TGTGCCATCAGTGTCTCAGGGTCCGTGGCCAAAAACATTCAGTACTTC,CAISVSGSVAKNIQYF,TRBJ2-4,.,.,TRBV10-3
TGCGCCAGCAGCTTGGGGACAGGGGGCCGGGGCACCGGGGAGCTGTTTTTT,CASSLGTGGRGTGELFF,TRBJ2-2,.,TRBD1,TRBV5-1
TGCAGCGTTGGTGGACAGGGGAACTATGGCTACACCTTC,CSVGGQGNYGYTF,TRBJ1-2,.,TRBD1,TRBV29-1
TGTGCCAGTAAGGCAAACACTGAAGCTTTCTTT,CASKANTEAFF,TRBJ1-1,.,.,TRBV19
TGTGCCAGCAGCTTGTTCGGGACTAGCGGACCCAATGAGCAGTTCTTC,CASSLFGTSGPNEQFF,TRBJ2-1,.,TRBD2,TRBV7-6
TGTGCCAGCAGCTTGGTCGAGGTGGATTCACCCCTCCACTTT,CASSLVEVDSPLHF,TRBJ1-6,.,.,TRBV7-2
TGTGCCAGCAGCTTAGTCTTGGGGGAGACCCAGTACTTC,CASSLVLGETQYF,TRBJ2-5,few,.,TRBV7-2
TGTGCCAGCACCTCGGGAGGAACGACCTTCTATGGCTACACCTTC,CASTSGGTTFYGYTF,TRBJ1-2,.,.,TRBV5-6
TGTGCCAGCAGCGTAGGGTCTAGCGGGGGGGACTACAATGAGCAGTTCTTC,CASSVGSSGGDYNEQFF,TRBJ2-1,.,TRBD2,TRBV9
TGTGCCAGCAGTTGGGGGACAGGGGCCTCAGAACCCCAGCATTTT,CASSWGTGASEPQHF,TRBJ1-5,.,TRBD1,TRBV28
TGCGCCAGCAGCTCCCCAGGGGGTGAAGCTTTCTTT,CASSSPGGEAFF,TRBJ1-1,.,TRBD1,TRBV10-2
TGTGCCAGCAGCGGGGGACACGGTACGGGTGGCTACACCTTC,CASSGGHGTGGYTF,TRBJ1-2,once,.,TRBV9
TGTGCCAGCTCACACAAGCACCCTTCGGGAGCTCAGCCCCAGCATTTT,CASSHKHPSGAQPQHF,TRBJ1-5,.,.,TRBV18
TGTGCCAGCACCTCCAGGGGTTATAGCAATCAGCCCCAGCATTTT,CASTSRGYSNQPQHF,TRBJ1-5,.,.,TRBV6-5
TGTGCCAGCAGCTTGGGACAGGGGGCCTACAATGAGCAGTTCTTC,CASSLGQGAYNEQFF,TRBJ2-1,.,TRBD1,TRBV7-3
TGTGCCAGTAGTATAGTGTGGAGGATCCCAAGGAGCACCGGGGAGCTGTTTTTT,CASSIVWRIPRSTGELFF,TRBJ2-2,.,.,TRBV19
TGTGCCAGCAGCCCCAGGGGGGGGCAGCTCCAAGAGACCCAGTACTTC,CASSPRGGQLQETQYF,TRBJ2-5,.,.,TRBV9
TGTGCCAGCAGTGAAGGGGACAGGAACTATGGCTACACCTTC,CASSEGDRNYGYTF,TRBJ1-2,.,TRBD1,TRBV6-1
TGTGCCAGCAGTCGGGACAGGCTGACAGTTTCACCCCTCCACTTT,CASSRDRLTVSPLHF,TRBJ1-6,.,TRBD1,TRBV6-6
TGTGCCATCAGTGAGTGGGACCGATTTAACTATGGCTACACCTTC,CAISEWDRFNYGYTF,TRBJ1-2,.,.,TRBV10-3
TGTGCCAGCAGCTTAGCGGGGGAACAGGCCCCTCTCTACAATGAGCAGTTCTTC,CASSLAGEQAPLYNEQFF,TRBJ2-1,.,.,TRBV7-8
TGCAGTGCTAGATTGCTCGATACGCAGTATTTT,CSARLLDTQYF,TRBJ2-3,.,.,TRBV20-1
TGTGCCAGCAGCCTGAATACAGAGACCCAGTACTTC,CASSLNTETQYF,TRBJ2-5,.,.,TRBV5-4